Below, 3 T cell receptor beta chains from the same sample are listed, as sequenced in a study of blood T cell repertoires in COVID-19. This table comes from immunoSEQ multiplex PCR, and its TCRdb copy is limited to in-frame clones, with some not included. Of 200,000 to 300,000 clones listed, roughly 86% are singletons. Sequenced material: PBMCs or T cells enriched from blood (not recorded which). The receptors were gathered from a woman younger than 30 who had recovered from COVID-19.

This clone has a single count. Written as DNA, the CDR3 is TGTGCCAGCAGTTTAGCGGGGGCGAAAGATACGCAGTATTTT. It is translated as CASSLAGAKDTQYF. The chain joins TRBV28 to TRBJ2-3, with D maybe TRBD2 (7 bases). The CDR3 is 14 amino acids. Between the trimmed V and J ends, which lost 2 bases and 5 bases, there was a span of 11 bases. CDR1 is MDHEN, CDR2 SYDVKM, per germline.

The chain recombines TRBV10-2 with TRBJ2-7; D is uncertain. Looked up from germline, CDR1 is WSHSY and CDR2 is SAAADI. V was cut by 2 bases and J by 0 bases, with 11 bases left in between. This CDR3 has 15 amino acids. The CDR3 DNA reads TGCGCCAGCAGTGAGCCTGACACGTACTCCTACGAGCAGTACTTC. Translation: CASSEPDTYSYEQYF.

The chain has TRBV19 and TRBJ2-5, with 7 nucleotides matching TRBD1. Germline-derived CDR1 and CDR2 are LNHDA and SQIVND (reference sequence). The CDR3 sequence is 15 residues long. V dropped 5 bases and J dropped 0; count of bases not matched to a gene: 6. The CDR3, as DNA: TGTGCCAGTAGTCCCCGGGACAGATACCAAGAGACCCAGTACTTC. Its translation: CASSPRDRYQETQYF. Drawing the rest from reference TRBV19 and TRBJ2-5, the complete variable domain is DGGITQSPKYLFRKEGQNVTLSCEQNLNHDAMYWYRQDPGQGLRLIYYSQIVNDFQKGDIAEGYSVSREKKESFPLTVTSAQKNPTAFYLCASSPRDRYQETQYFGPGTRLLVL.